Shown below are 10 T cell receptor beta chains from a single sample sequenced in a study of CD8 T cells in ankylosing spondylitis. Overall study findings and caveats: Ankylosing spondylitis blood seemed to carry a telltale TCR beta motif made of roughly 8 highly homologous variants.

TCRdb reprocessed the 5' RACE reads via MiXCR and lists one record per CDR3 protein. The sample lists about 450,000 distinct CDR3 sequences, 25% to 30% occurring once. For these receptors, no antigen is known. The sequencing input was blood, either unsorted or a sorted T cell fraction (not recorded which). These receptor sequences come from a male donor with ankylosing spondylitis.

The chain uses TRBV4-1 and TRBJ2-7; 9 bases align to TRBD2. Germline V gene sequence: CDR1 MGHRA, CDR2 YSYEKL. This CDR3 comprises 14 residues. V lost 4 bases to trimming and J lost 4 bases; unmatched junction nucleotides: 5. In DNA, the CDR3 is TGCGCCAGCAGCCCGGGACTAGCAAGTTACGAGCAGTACTTC. Protein product: CASSPGLASYEQYF.

V gene TRBV7-2 combines with J gene TRBJ2-7; no firm D call. Germline V gene sequence: CDR1 SGHTA, CDR2 FQGNSA. Trimming removed 2 bases from V and 6 bases from J, with 8 bases in between. The CDR3 extends over 12 amino acids. CDR3 nucleotides: TGTGCCAGCAGCTTAATACACGGCGAGCAGTACTTC. Translation: CASSLIHGEQYF.

This clonotype came up a few times. This rearrangement joins TRBV7-9 to TRBJ2-1; 9 bases agree with TRBD1. Germline V gives CDR1 SEHNR, CDR2 FQNEAQ (reference sequence). CDR3 length: 15 residues. The V and J ends lost 3 bases and 3 bases, in that order; junction bases with no gene match: 3. The CDR3 loop is CASSFSTGGYNEQFF. CDR3 bases: TGTGCCAGCAGCTTTTCGACAGGGGGCTACAATGAGCAGTTCTTC.

The chain carries TRBV20-1 and TRBJ2-3; TRBD2 matches at 13 bases. Trimming took 4 bases from V and 4 from J; bases not matched to a gene: 8. The length of the CDR3 is 16 residues. Germline-derived CDR1 and CDR2 are DFQATT and SNEGSKA (reference sequence). CDR3 region: CSATPGLAGRADTQYF. Written as DNA, the CDR3 is TGCAGTGCTACCCCGGGACTAGCGGGACGGGCAGATACGCAGTATTTT.

The gene calls are TRBV20-1 and TRBJ1-2; 9 nucleotides agree with TRBD1. V shed 5 bases and J 5 bases; nucleotides not matched to a gene: 3. This CDR3 spans 12 amino acids. Germline V gene data show CDR1 as DFQATT and CDR2 as SNEGSKA (reference sequence). As DNA, the CDR3 is TGCAGTGCTTCCGGGACAGGGTATGGCTACACCTTC. Its translation is CSASGTGYGYTF.

The chain couples TRBV9 to TRBJ1-1; D gene ambiguous. Trimming removed 0 bases at V and 10 bases at J, with 13 bases between. This CDR3 is built from 13 residues. Germline lookup yields CDR1 SGDLS and CDR2 YYNGEE. The CDR3 here is CASSVVDISGAFF. CDR3 DNA: TGTGCCAGCAGCGTAGTCGACATCTCTGGAGCTTTCTTT. The full variable domain, rest sourced from reference TRBV9 and TRBJ1-1, is DSGVTQTPKHLITATGQRVTLRCSPRSGDLSVYWYQQSLDQGLQFLIQYYNGEERAKGNILERFSAQQFPDLHSELNLSSLELGDSALYFCASSVVDISGAFFGQGTRLTVV.

The chain is built from TRBV24-1 and TRBJ2-5; possibly TRBD1 or TRBD2 for D (5 bases each). The germline V and J ends were trimmed by 3 bases and 5 bases, with 21 bases remaining between them. The CDR3 has 17 residues. Per the germline V gene, CDR1 is KGHDR and CDR2 is SFDVKD. CDR3 sequence reads: CATSDTHGTATGETQYF. The CDR3 DNA sequence: TGTGCCACCAGTGATACCCACGGGACCGCTACCGGGGAGACCCAGTACTTC.

The genes are TRBV3-1 and TRBJ2-1; TRBD2 matches 9 bases. The CDR3 contains 15 residues. V gave up 7 bases and J gave up 4 bases; unmatched junction bases: 8. The germline V gene has CDR1 LGHDT and CDR2 YNNKEL (reference sequence). CDR3 loop: CASTFLAGTYNEQFF. In DNA, the CDR3 is TGTGCCAGCACCTTTCTAGCGGGAACGTACAATGAGCAGTTCTTC.

The chain carries TRBV20-1 and TRBJ2-5; TRBD1 aligns across 7 bases. Germline CDR1 DFQATT, CDR2 SNEGSKA (reference sequence). The CDR3 spans 15 residues. V shed 3 bases and J 5 bases; nucleotides not matched to a gene: 12. CDR3 coding DNA: TGCAGTGCTAGTGGACAGGATCCTTACGCGGAGACCCAGTACTTC. Translating it yields CSASGQDPYAETQYF.

The chain uses TRBV7-9 and TRBJ2-3, with D unresolved. Germline V CDR1 and CDR2: SEHNR, FQNEAQ (reference sequence). The CDR3 totals 12 residues. Trimming cost V 8 bases and J 6 bases, with 12 bases left between them. The CDR3 reads CASSPAGDTQYF. Written as DNA, the CDR3 is TGTGCCAGCTCACCAGCCGGGGATACGCAGTATTTT. The complete variable domain, with remaining parts taken from reference TRBV7-9 and TRBJ2-3, reads DTGVSQNPRHKITKRGQNVTFRCDPISEHNRLYWYRQTLGQGPEFLTYFQNEAQLEKSRLLSDRFSAERPKGSFSTLEIQRTEQGDSAMYLCASSPAGDTQYFGPGTRLTVL.